The clone carrying this T cell receptor (beta chain) has ten or more counts. The blood sample predates any ophthalmopathy symptoms, coming from first hyperthyroidism diagnosis. Fresh peripheral blood, 9.5 to 10 ml of it, supplied the PBMCs. The record originates from a study of T cells in Graves' hyperthyroidism and ophthalmopathy. RNA transcripts were the template for amplifying TCR beta CDR3 regions. First-round RT-PCR targeting the TCR CDR3 was performed with the HTBI primer set. TCRdb used MiXCR to reprocess the multiplex PCR reads, holding one entry per CDR3 protein. The sample lists around 300,000 distinct CDR3 sequences; about 14% were seen once. The V gene's germline CDR1 is SNHLY and CDR2 FYNNEI. There are 15 residues in the CDR3. The V gene end was trimmed by 8 bases and the J gene end by 0 bases; junction bases not matched to a gene: 6.

Source material: blood. The rearrangement links TRBV2 to TRBJ2-5; 10 bases map to TRBD1. The clonotype was recovered from a woman in her thirties with Graves' hyperthyroidism that later progressed to Graves' ophthalmopathy. Here the CDR3 reads CASGGTGDHQETQYF. In DNA, the CDR3 is TGTGCCAGCGGCGGGACAGGGGATCACCAAGAGACCCAGTACTTC.